What follows are 4 T cell receptor beta chains derived from one specimen sequenced in a study of shared clonotypes between healthy human individuals. Naive CD8 cells comprised CD45RO-negative, CCR7-positively selected cells, excluding terminally differentiated effector memory CD45RA+ cells. Sequenced by immunoSEQ multiplex PCR; TCRdb stores in-frame clones only, minus some. The data show roughly 2,000,000 clones, about 95% seen once. The specimen was naive CD8+ T cells sorted from blood. Receptor source: a man in his late teens or twenties in good health.

The gene calls are TRBV27 and TRBJ1-1, with 8 bases aligning to TRBD1. The ends lost 5 bases at V and 6 bases at J; junction bases unmatched: 5. This CDR3 has 13 amino acids. Germline V gene sequence: CDR1 MNHEY, CDR2 SMNVEV (reference sequence). The CDR3 DNA is TGTGCCAGCAGTGTCAGGGGGCTTGCTGAAGCTTTCTTT. It translates to CASSVRGLAEAFF.

The chain links TRBV28 to TRBJ1-2; tentatively, D is TRBD1 (6 bases). V lost 4 bases and J 9 bases, leaving 12 bases between the germline ends. There are 12 residues in the CDR3. The germline V gene encodes CDR1 MDHEN and CDR2 SYDVKM. The CDR3 loop is CASSSDDRSYTF. In DNA form, the CDR3 reads TGTGCCAGCAGTTCCGACGACAGGAGCTACACCTTC.

The V and J genes are TRBV6-6 and TRBJ2-7, with D unresolved. Germline CDR1 reads MNHNY; CDR2 reads SVGAGI (reference sequence). This CDR3 contains 12 residues. Trimming shortened V by 5 bases and J by 7 bases, and 12 bases separated the two germline ends. Here the CDR3 reads CASSPWTREQYF. CDR3 DNA sequence: TGTGCCAGCAGTCCGTGGACGAGGGAGCAGTACTTC.

The sample holds one count of this clone. This chain uses TRBV27 with TRBJ2-1; TRBD2 is a possible D gene (5 bases). Germline CDR1 and CDR2: MNHEY and SMNVEV (reference sequence). The CDR3 is 15 residues long. The V gene lost 3 bases and the J gene lost 4 bases, with 13 bases spanning the gap. The CDR3 DNA follows: TGTGCCAGCAGTTTGCTAGCTAATGCGTACAATGAGCAGTTCTTC. Translation: CASSLLANAYNEQFF.